This T cell receptor (beta chain) was documented in a study of monozygotic twins with inflammatory bowel disease. In regard to this clonotype: Its cognate antigen is unknown.

CDR1 is SGHAT, CDR2 FQNNGV, per germline. The CDR3 is made up of 14 amino acids. Total RNA amounting to about 3,500 ng went into each TCR library. TCRdb re-analyzed the 5' RACE reads; it lists each CDR3 protein once, without DNA. In all, the sample yields approximately 160,000 distinct CDR3 sequences. Study-wide findings and caveats: The study found lower TCRbeta diversity (inverse Simpson) in IBD patients than in healthy co-twins. Repertoire similarity was not found to differ between concordant and discordant twins, possibly from limited power. Resolution of different T cell subtypes was not achieved.

V gene TRBV11-2 combines with J gene TRBJ1-1; TCRdb names TRBD1, which stays unverified in the absence of DNA. The TCR was taken from a human donor with ulcerative colitis or Crohn's disease, or a healthy co-twin of an affected twin (not recorded which). Sequencing was carried out using blood. CDR3 region: CASKPGWGNTEAFF. Full variable domain (remainder filled in from reference TRBV11-2 and TRBJ1-1): EAGVAQSPRYKIIEKRQSVAFWCNPISGHATLYWYQQILGQGPKLLIQFQNNGVVDDSQLPKDRFSAERLKGVDSTLKIQPAKLEDSAVYLCASKPGWGNTEAFFGQGTRLTVV.